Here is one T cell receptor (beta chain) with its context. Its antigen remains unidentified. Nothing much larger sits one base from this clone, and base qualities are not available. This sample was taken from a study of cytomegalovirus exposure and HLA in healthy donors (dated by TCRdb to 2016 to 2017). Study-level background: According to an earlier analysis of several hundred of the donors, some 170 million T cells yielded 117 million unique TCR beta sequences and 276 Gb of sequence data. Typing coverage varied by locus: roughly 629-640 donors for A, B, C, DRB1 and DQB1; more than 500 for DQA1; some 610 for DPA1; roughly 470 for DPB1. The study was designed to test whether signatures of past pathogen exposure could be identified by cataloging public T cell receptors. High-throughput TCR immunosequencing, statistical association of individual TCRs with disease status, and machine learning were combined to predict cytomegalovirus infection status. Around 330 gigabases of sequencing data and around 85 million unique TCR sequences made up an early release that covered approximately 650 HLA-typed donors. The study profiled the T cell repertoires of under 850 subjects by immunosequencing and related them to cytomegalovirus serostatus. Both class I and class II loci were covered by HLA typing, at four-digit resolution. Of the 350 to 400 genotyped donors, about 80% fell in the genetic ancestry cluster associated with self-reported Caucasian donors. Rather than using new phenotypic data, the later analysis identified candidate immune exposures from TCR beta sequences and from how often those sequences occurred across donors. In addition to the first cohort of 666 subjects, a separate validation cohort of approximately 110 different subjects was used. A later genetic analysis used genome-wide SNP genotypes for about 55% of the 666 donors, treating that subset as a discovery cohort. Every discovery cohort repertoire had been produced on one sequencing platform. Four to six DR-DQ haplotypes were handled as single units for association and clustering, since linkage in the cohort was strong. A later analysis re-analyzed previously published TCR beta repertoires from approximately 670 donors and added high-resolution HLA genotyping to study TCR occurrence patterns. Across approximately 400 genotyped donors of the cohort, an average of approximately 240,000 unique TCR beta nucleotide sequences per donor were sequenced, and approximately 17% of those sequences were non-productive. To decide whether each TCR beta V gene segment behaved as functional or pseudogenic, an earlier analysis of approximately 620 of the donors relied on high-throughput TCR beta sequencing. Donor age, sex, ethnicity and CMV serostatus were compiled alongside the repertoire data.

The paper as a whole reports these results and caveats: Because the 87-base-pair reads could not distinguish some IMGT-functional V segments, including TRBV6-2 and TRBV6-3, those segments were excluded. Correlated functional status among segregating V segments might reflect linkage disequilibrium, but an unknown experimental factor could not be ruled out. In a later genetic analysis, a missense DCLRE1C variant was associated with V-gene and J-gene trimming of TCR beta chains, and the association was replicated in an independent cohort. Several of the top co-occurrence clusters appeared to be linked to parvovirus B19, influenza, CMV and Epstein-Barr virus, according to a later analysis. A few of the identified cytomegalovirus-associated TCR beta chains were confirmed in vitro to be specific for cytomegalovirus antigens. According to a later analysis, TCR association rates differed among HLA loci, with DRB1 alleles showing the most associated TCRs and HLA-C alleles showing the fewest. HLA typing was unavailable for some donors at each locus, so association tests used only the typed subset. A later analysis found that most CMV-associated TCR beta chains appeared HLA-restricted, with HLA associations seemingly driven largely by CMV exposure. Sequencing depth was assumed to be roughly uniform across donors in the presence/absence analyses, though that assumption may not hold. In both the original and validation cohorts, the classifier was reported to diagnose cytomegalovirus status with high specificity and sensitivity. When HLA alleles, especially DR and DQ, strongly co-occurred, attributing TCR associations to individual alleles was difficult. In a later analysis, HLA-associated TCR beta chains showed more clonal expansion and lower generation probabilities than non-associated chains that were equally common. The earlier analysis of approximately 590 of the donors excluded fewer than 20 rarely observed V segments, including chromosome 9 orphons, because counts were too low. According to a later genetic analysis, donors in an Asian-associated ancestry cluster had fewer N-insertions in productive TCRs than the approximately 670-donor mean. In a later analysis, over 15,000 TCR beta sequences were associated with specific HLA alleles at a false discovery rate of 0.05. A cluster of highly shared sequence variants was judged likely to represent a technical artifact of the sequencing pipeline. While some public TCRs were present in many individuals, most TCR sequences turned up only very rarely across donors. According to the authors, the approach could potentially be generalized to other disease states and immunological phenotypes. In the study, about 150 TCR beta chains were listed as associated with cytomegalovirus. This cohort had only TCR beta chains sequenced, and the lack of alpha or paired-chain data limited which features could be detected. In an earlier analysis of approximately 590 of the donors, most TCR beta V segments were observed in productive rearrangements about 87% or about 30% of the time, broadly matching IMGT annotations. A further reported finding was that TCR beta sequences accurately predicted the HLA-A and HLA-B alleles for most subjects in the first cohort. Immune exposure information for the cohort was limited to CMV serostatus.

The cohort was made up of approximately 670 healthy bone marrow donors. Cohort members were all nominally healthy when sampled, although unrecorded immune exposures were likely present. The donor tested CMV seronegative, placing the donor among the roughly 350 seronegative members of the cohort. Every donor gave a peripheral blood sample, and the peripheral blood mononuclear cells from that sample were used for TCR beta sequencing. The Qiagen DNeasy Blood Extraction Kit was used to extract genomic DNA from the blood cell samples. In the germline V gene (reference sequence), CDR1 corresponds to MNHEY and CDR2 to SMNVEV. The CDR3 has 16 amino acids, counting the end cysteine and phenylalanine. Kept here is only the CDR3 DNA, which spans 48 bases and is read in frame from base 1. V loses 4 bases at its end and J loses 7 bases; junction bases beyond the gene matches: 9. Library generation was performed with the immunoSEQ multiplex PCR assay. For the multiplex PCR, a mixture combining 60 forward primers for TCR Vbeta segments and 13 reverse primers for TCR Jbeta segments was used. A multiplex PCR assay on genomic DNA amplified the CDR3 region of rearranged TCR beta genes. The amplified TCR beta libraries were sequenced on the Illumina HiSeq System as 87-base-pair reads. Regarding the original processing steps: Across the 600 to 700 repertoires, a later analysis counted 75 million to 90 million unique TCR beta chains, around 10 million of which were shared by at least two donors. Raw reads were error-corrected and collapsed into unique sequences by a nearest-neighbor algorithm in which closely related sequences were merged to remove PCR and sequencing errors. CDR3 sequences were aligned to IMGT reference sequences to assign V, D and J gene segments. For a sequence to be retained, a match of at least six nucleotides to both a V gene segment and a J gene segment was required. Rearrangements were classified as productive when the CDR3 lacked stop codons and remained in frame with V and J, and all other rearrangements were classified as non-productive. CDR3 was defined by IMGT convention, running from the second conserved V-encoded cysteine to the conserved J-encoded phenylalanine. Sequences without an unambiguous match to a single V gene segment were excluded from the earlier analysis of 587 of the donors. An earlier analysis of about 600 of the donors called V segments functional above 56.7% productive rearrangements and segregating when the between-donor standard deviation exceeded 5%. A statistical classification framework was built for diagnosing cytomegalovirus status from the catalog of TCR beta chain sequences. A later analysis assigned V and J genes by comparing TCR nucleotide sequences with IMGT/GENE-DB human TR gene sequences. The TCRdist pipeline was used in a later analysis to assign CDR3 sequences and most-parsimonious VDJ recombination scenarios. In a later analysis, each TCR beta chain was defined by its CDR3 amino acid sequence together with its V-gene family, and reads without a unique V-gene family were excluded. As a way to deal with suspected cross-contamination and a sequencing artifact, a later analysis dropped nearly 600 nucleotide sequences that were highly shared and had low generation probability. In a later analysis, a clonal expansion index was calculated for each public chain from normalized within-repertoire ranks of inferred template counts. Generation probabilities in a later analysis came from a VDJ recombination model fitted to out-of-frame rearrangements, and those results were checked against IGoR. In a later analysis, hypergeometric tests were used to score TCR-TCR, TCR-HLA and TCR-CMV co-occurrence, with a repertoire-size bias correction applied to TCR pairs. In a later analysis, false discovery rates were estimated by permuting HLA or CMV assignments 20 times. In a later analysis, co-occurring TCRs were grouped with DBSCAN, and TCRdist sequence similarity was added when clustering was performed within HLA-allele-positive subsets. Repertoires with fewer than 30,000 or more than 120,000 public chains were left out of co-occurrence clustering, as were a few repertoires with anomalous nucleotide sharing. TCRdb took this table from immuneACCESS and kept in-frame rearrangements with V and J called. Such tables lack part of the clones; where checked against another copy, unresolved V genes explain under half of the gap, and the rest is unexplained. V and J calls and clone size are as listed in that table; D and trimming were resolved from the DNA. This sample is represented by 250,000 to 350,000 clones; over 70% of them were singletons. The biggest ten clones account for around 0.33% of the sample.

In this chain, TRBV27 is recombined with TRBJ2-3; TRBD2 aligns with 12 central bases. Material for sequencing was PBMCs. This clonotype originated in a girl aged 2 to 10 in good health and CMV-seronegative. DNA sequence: TGTGCCAGCAGTTCCGCGACTAGCGGGAGAGGAAATACGCAGTATTTT. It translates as CASSSATSGRGNTQYF.